This T cell receptor beta chain was identified in a study of T cells after yellow fever vaccination. This clonotype has a handful of counts. The antigen remains unidentified. TCRdb processed the 5' RACE reads anew with MiXCR; each CDR3 protein has one entry. The table has some 560,000 distinct CDR3 sequences, around 16% seen once. V was clipped by 3 bases and J by 10 bases, with 9 bases between them. The CDR3 sequence is 12 residues long. Germline assignment: CDR1 LGHNA and CDR2 YSLEER. Study-level points and caveats: There was a possibility that FACS-sorted repertoires contained abundant clonotypes contaminating from the bulk population.

The chain employs TRBV4-3 and TRBJ1-4; D is unclear. Source: PBMCs, taken 5 to 6 days after the first yellow fever vaccination. This clonotype originated in a young man who received the YFV17D yellow fever vaccine. The CDR3 spells CASSQDVGKLFF. DNA of the CDR3: TGCGCCAGCAGCCAGGACGTAGGAAAACTGTTTTTT.